The clone carrying this T cell receptor beta chain was detected a few times. Its antigen is as yet unknown. The limits of the CDR3 on the DNA are not certain, so only TCRdb's listed CDR3 is given. This specimen belongs to a study of identical twins. Notes on the study in general: Among out-of-frame alpha sequences shared by twins, low generation probability occurred in excess. Excess sharing by twins proved weaker in beta out-of-frame sequences.

The CDR3 is made up of 12 amino acids, end residues included. A universal primer site arose from template switching, and cDNA bore unique molecular identifiers. TCRdb fed the 5' RACE reads into MiXCR, producing one record per CDR3 protein. The sample consists of some 500,000 distinct CDR3 sequences, roughly an eighth of them appearing once. The same sample was also used in a study of yellow fever vaccine responses in identical twins.

This TCR was recovered from a woman aged 18-35 years in good health. This sequence joins TRBV12-3 or TRBV12-4 and TRBJ2-5. The sequencing input was CD4+ T cells sorted from blood. CDR3 region: CASSSSLETQYF.